This note documents a single T cell receptor (beta chain) sequence. It has no known antigen specificity. The input lacks base qualities; no much larger clone sits a single base away. The sample originates from a study of OX40 agonist ivuxolimab in advanced cancers. About the study as a whole: Ivuxolimab, which targeted the costimulatory receptor OX40 (CD134), was an agonistic, fully human IgG2 monoclonal antibody. Intravenous ivuxolimab was administered to patients every 2 weeks at six dose levels: 0.01, 0.1, 0.3, 1.5, 3 and 10 mg/kg. Of the 50 or so patients in dose escalation, about 20 had hepatocellular carcinoma, about 15 had melanoma, 9 had renal cell carcinoma and 9 had head and neck cancer. In the dose-escalation cohort, 65% to 85% of patients were male, and the mean age was roughly 60 years with a range of roughly 20 to 85. Patients were allowed to have had prior anti-PD-1, anti-PD-L1 or anti-CTLA-4 therapy, and around 40% of the dose-escalation patients had previously received checkpoint inhibitors. Partial responses were achieved by three dose-escalation patients, of whom one had hepatocellular carcinoma and two had cutaneous melanoma. The point of sequencing TCRbeta in the periphery was to test whether ivuxolimab changed TCR sequence diversity and drove clonal T-cell expansion. The paper reports the monotherapy dose-escalation portion (N = 52 patients) of the phase I ivuxolimab trial. Study-wide conclusions, independent of this receptor: On average, CD8+ T cells showed more expanded clones than CD4+ T cells after ivuxolimab. Clonal expansion of both CD4+ and CD8+ blood T cells was observed from baseline to week 6 at doses 0.1 to 3.0 mg/kg. Low levels of normalized T-cell clonal expansion were also seen in some patients who did not respond. Which antigens the clonally expanded peripheral T cells were specific for was not determined. Partial responders in the 0.1-3.0 mg/kg groups had among the lowest normalized peripheral clonal expansion, especially among CD8+ T cells.

Genomic DNA was extracted from sorted cells for sequencing of the TCRbeta CDR3 region. TCRbeta CDR3 regions were sequenced using the immunoSEQ Assay. Entries here come from immuneACCESS through TCRdb and include only in-frame sequences with V and J called. Some clones fail to appear in such tables; in the studies checked, an unresolved V gene covers under half of the shortfall, and the cause of the remainder is unknown. This sample is represented by about 18,000 clones; around three quarters of them were singletons. The top ten constitute 14% to 15% of the sample. The CDR3 spans 15 residues, from the cysteine through the phenylalanine. The only DNA kept is the CDR3, 45 bases in frame from the first base. V lost 1 base and J lost 0 bases; the stretch between them is 7 bases long. The germline V gene encodes CDR1 SGHAT and CDR2 FQNNGV. The trial excluded patients who had a history of autoimmune disease or were on systemic immunosuppression. In every dose cohort, peripheral blood was drawn for TCR sequencing at baseline, cycle 4 day 1, and cycle 7 day 1. The samples were taken from a phase I, first-in-human, multicenter, open-label dose-escalation trial of ivuxolimab. Adults with locally advanced or metastatic head and neck squamous cell, hepatocellular, melanoma or renal cell carcinoma were enrolled in the trial. Before TCR sequencing, CD4+ T cells and CD8+ T cells from peripheral blood were sorted into separate populations.

This sequence originates from an adult with an advanced solid tumor such as melanoma, head and neck, liver or kidney cancer. The sequence is built from TRBV11-2 and TRBJ1-3, with the identity of the D gene unclear. The source was CD4+ or CD8+ T cells sorted from blood, collected in a trial of the OX40 agonist ivuxolimab. The DNA sequence follows: TGTGCCAGCAGCTTAGTTCTGGGCTCTGGAAACACCATATATTTT. Its coded protein is CASSLVLGSGNTIYF. The full variable domain, completed from the reference TRBV11-2 and TRBJ1-3 proteins outside the CDR3, reads EAGVAQSPRYKIIEKRQSVAFWCNPISGHATLYWYQQILGQGPKLLIQFQNNGVVDDSQLPKDRFSAERLKGVDSTLKIQPAKLEDSAVYLCASSLVLGSGNTIYFGEGSWLTVV.